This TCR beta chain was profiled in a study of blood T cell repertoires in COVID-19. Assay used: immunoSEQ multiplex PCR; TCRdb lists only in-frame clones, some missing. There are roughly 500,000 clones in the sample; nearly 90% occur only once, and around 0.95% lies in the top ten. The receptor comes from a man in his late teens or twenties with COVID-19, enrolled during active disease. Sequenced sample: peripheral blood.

The CDR3, as DNA: TGTGCCAGCAGTGATTCAGCTAACTATGGCTACACCTTC. Its translation: CASSDSANYGYTF. The chain joins TRBV6-4 to TRBJ1-2; D not certain. Trimming shortened V by 3 bases and J by 0 bases, and 5 bases separated the two germline ends. Germline CDR1 reads MRHNA; CDR2 reads SNTAGT. This CDR3 is 13 amino acids long.